The next 14 T cell receptor beta chains were all read from a single sample in a study of cytomegalovirus exposure and HLA in healthy donors. This table comes from immunoSEQ multiplex PCR, and its TCRdb copy is limited to in-frame clones, with some not included. The repertoire consists of more than 130,000 clones, with approximately 86% occurring once and the leading ten covering over 6.5%. The sequencing sample was made of PBMCs. These receptors all come from a woman aged 18-29 years in good health and CMV-seropositive.

V gene TRBV4-3 combines with J gene TRBJ1-1; D not resolved. This CDR3 region has 15 residues. Germline V gives CDR1 LGHNA, CDR2 YSLEER. The ends were cut back, 4 bases at V and 1 base at J, with 13 bases in the middle. The CDR3, as DNA: TGCGCCAGCAGCCTCGGCCGGAGATCGAACACTGAAGCTTTCTTT. It is translated as CASSLGRRSNTEAFF.

This rearrangement joins TRBV7-9 to TRBJ2-7, with 10 bases lining up with TRBD2. Germline V lookup: CDR1 SEHNR, CDR2 FQNEAQ (reference sequence). V lost 5 bases and J lost 2; bases outside the gene matches: 9. CDR3 length: 16 residues. CDR3 nucleotide sequence: TGTGCCAGCAGCCCTTCCGGGACTAGCGACCCCTACGAGCAGTACTTC. Amino acids: CASSPSGTSDPYEQYF.

The gene calls are TRBV11-3 and TRBJ1-1, with 9 nucleotides matching TRBD1. V trimming: 5 bases; J trimming: 4 bases; junction bases outside the gene matches: 5. There are 14 residues in the CDR3. CDR1 and CDR2 from the germline V gene are SGHNT and YENEEA. The CDR3 bases are TGTGCCAGCAGCGCGGGACAGGGAGGCACTGAAGCTTTCTTT. It translates to CASSAGQGGTEAFF.

The CDR3 here is CASSANAGGEKLFF. The DNA of the CDR3 is TGTGCCAGCAGCGCTAACGCCGGGGGTGAAAAACTGTTTTTT. This chain uses TRBV9 with TRBJ1-4, with TRBD1 as a possible D gene (5 bases). The germline V gene has CDR1 SGDLS and CDR2 YYNGEE. V lost 3 bases to trimming and J lost 7 bases, with 13 bases between them. The CDR3 runs 14 residues.

The chain has TRBV18 and TRBJ1-2; a possible D gene is TRBD1 (6 bases). The germline V and J ends were trimmed by 4 bases and 4 bases, with 13 bases remaining between them. The CDR3 is made up of 14 amino acids. Germline V gives CDR1 KGHSH, CDR2 LQKENI. CDR3 nucleotides: TGTGCCAGCTCACGCCTGGACAGCTCCTATGGCTACACCTTC. Translated: CASSRLDSSYGYTF.

The chain has TRBV11-1 and TRBJ2-5; a possible D gene is TRBD1 (6 bases). V dropped 3 bases and J dropped 7 bases, with 18 bases sitting between them. The CDR3 loop spans 15 amino acids. Germline V gene data show CDR1 as SGHAT and CDR2 as FQDESV (reference sequence). The CDR3 region is CASSFLQSGHRTQYF. CDR3 DNA: TGTGCCAGCAGCTTTCTACAATCGGGACACCGGACCCAGTACTTC.

The gene calls are TRBV7-9 and TRBJ1-2, with D possibly being TRBD1 (5 bases). V gave up 1 base and J gave up 0 bases, with 9 bases separating them. The germline CDR1 and CDR2 sequences are SEHNR and FQNEAQ (reference sequence). The CDR3 spans 15 residues. The CDR3 loop is CASSLGGVTNYGYTF. For the CDR3, the DNA is TGTGCCAGCAGCTTAGGGGGGGTCACTAACTATGGCTACACCTTC.

The V call is TRBV10-3, the J call TRBJ2-2, with D perhaps TRBD1 (6 bases). The CDR3 runs to 14 residues. The V and J ends lost 6 bases and 6 bases respectively, with 14 bases between them. CDR1 is ENHRY, CDR2 SYGVKD, per germline. The CDR3 DNA reads as TGTGCCATCAGGCAGGGGCCCGCAGCCGGGGAGCTGTTTTTT. It encodes CAIRQGPAAGELFF.

The genes are TRBV11-3 and TRBJ2-7, with a weak D call TRBD1 (5 bases). In germline, CDR1 is SGHNT, CDR2 YENEEA. The ends were cut back, 2 bases at V and 5 bases at J, with 13 bases in the middle. This CDR3 is built from 14 residues. The CDR3 DNA reads as TGTGCCAGCAGCTTATCGTTCTTGGGGCACGAGCAGTACTTC. Its protein is CASSLSFLGHEQYF.

This clone occurred a few times. The chain combines TRBV2 with TRBJ2-7; 7 nucleotides line up with TRBD2. V gave up 4 bases and J gave up 6 bases; unmatched junction bases: 9. Germline lookup yields CDR1 SNHLY and CDR2 FYNNEI. The CDR3 is 14 residues long. In DNA form, the CDR3 reads TGTGCCAGCAGTGCTAGCGGCGCGCTTTCCGAGCAGTACTTC. Encoded protein: CASSASGALSEQYF. Drawing the rest from reference TRBV2 and TRBJ2-7, the complete variable domain is EPEVTQTPSHQVTQMGQEVILRCVPISNHLYFYWYRQILGQKVEFLVSFYNNEISEKSEIFDDQFSVERPDGSNFTLKIRSTKLEDSAMYFCASSASGALSEQYFGPGTRLTVT.

The chain carries TRBV29-1 and TRBJ1-1, with TRBD1 as a possible D gene (5 bases). CDR3 size: 13 residues. V was cut by 1 base and J by 1 base, with 7 bases left in between. The V gene's germline CDR1 is SQVTM and CDR2 ANQGSEA. The CDR3 sequence: CSVEGQTNTEAFF. Here the CDR3 DNA reads TGCAGCGTTGAAGGACAGACGAACACTGAAGCTTTCTTT.

The rearrangement links TRBV30 to TRBJ1-2; D unclear. Trimming shortened V by 2 bases and J by 10 bases, and 11 bases separated the two germline ends. Germline values: CDR1 GTSNPN, CDR2 SVGIG (reference sequence). The CDR3 length is 11 residues. CDR3 in amino acids: CAWSPTFDYTF. CDR3 nucleotide sequence: TGTGCCTGGAGTCCGACTTTTGACTACACCTTC.

This clone came up a few times. This chain connects TRBV25-1 to TRBJ2-2; D perhaps matches TRBD1 (6 bases). Germline CDR1 and CDR2: MGHDK and SYGVNS. V was cut by 6 bases and J by 4 bases, with 12 bases left in between. CDR3 length: 14 amino acids. The CDR3: CASSSSGVTGELFF. DNA of the CDR3: TGTGCCAGCAGCTCCTCAGGGGTCACCGGGGAGCTGTTTTTT.

The rearrangement joins TRBV19 to TRBJ1-4; D gene ambiguous. Trimming shortened V by 3 bases and J by 8 bases, and 13 bases separated the two germline ends. Germline V gene sequence: CDR1 LNHDA, CDR2 SQIVND (reference sequence). The CDR3 contains 14 residues. This CDR3 reads CASSIGGVREKLFF. For the CDR3, the DNA is TGTGCCAGTAGTATCGGCGGGGTACGCGAAAAACTGTTTTTT. The variable domain in full, with the rest retrieved from reference TRBV19 and TRBJ1-4, is DGGITQSPKYLFRKEGQNVTLSCEQNLNHDAMYWYRQDPGQGLRLIYYSQIVNDFQKGDIAEGYSVSREKKESFPLTVTSAQKNPTAFYLCASSIGGVREKLFFGSGTQLSVL.